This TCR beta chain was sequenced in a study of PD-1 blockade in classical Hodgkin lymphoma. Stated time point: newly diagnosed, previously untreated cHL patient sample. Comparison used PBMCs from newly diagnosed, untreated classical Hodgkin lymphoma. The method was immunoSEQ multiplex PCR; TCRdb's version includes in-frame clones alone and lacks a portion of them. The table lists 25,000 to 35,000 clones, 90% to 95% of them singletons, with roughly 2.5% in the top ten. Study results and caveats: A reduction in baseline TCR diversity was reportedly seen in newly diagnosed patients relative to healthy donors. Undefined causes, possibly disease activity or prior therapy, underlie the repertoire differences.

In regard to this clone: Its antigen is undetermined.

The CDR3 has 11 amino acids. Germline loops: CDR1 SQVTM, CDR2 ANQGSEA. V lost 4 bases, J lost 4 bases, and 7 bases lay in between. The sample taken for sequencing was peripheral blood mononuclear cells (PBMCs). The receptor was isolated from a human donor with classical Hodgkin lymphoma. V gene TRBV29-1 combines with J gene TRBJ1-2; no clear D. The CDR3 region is CSVGTVYGYTF. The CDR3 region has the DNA TGCAGCGTTGGGACGGTCTATGGCTACACCTTC.